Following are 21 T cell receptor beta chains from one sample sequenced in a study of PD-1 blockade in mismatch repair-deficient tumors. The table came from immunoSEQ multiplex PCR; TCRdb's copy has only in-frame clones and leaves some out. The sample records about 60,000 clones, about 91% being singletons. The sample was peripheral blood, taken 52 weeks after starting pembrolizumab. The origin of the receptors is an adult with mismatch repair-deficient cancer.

The CDR3 region is CASSFTSGRFNEQFF. The CDR3 DNA follows: TGTGCCAGCAGCTTTACTAGCGGGAGATTCAATGAGCAGTTCTTC. The chain recombines TRBV7-9 with TRBJ2-1; 11 bases fit TRBD2. V was pared by 3 bases and J by 6 bases, with 4 bases of the junction left unmatched. The germline CDR1 and CDR2 sequences are SEHNR and FQNEAQ (reference sequence). The CDR3 is 15 residues long.

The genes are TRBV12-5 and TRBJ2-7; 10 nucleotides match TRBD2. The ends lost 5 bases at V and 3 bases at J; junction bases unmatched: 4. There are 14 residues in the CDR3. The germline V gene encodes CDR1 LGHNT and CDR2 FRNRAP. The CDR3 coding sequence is TGTGCTAGTGGTCCCGGGACTAGCGTCTACGAGCAGTACTTC. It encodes CASGPGTSVYEQYF.

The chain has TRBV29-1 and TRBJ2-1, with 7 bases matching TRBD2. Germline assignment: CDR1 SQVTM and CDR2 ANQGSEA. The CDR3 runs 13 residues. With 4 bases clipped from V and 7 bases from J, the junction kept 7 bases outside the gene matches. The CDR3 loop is CSVAGRERNEQFF. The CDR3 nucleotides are TGCAGCGTTGCCGGGCGGGAGAGGAATGAGCAGTTCTTC.

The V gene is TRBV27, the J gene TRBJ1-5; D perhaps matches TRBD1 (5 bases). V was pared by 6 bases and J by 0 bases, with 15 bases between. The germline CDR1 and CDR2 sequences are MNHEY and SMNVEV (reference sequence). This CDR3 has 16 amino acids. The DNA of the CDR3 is TGTGCCAGCAGAACGAGGGGTGGGGATAGCAATCAGCCCCAGCATTTT. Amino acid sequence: CASRTRGGDSNQPQHF.

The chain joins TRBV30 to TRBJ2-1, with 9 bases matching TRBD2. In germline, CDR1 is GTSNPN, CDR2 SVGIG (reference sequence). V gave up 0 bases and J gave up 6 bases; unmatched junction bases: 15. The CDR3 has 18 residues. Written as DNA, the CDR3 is TGTGCCTGGAGTGTAGTGAGAGGCGGGAGGGCCGTGATCAATGAGCAGTTCTTC. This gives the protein CAWSVVRGGRAVINEQFF.

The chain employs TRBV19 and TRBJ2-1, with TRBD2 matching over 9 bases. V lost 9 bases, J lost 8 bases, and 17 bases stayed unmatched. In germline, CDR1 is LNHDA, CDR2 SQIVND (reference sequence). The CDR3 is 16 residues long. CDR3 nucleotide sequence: TGTGCCAGCCGACTATACTTTAGCGGGAGATCTCATGAGCAGTTCTTC. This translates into CASRLYFSGRSHEQFF. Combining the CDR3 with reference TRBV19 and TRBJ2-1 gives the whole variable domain DGGITQSPKYLFRKEGQNVTLSCEQNLNHDAMYWYRQDPGQGLRLIYYSQIVNDFQKGDIAEGYSVSREKKESFPLTVTSAQKNPTAFYLCASRLYFSGRSHEQFFGPGTRLTVL.

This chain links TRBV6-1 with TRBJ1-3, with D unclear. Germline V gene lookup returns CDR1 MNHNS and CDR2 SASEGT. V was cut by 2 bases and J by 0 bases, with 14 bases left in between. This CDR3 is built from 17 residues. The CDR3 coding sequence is TGTGCCAGCAGTGAAACCGTTTACAGAAACTCTGGAAACACCATATATTTT. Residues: CASSETVYRNSGNTIYF.

The CDR3: CASSAIAGYNEQFF. For the CDR3, the DNA is TGTGCCAGCAGCGCCATAGCGGGGTACAATGAGCAGTTCTTC. This rearrangement joins TRBV25-1 to TRBJ2-1; 8 positions match TRBD2. The CDR3 contains 14 residues. The trim removed 6 bases at V and 4 bases at J, leaving 5 bases unmatched. Germline CDR1 is MGHDK and CDR2 is SYGVNS. Variable domain in full (rest from reference TRBV25-1 and TRBJ2-1): EADIYQTPRYLVIGTGKKITLECSQTMGHDKMYWYQQDPGMELHLIHYSYGVNSTEKGDLSSESTVSRIRTEHFPLTLESARPSHTSQYLCASSAIAGYNEQFFGPGTRLTVL.

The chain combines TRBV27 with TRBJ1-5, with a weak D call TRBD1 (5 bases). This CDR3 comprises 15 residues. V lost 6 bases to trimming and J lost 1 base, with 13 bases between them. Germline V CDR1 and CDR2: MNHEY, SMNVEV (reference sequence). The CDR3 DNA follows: TGTGCCAGCAGCCCGGTCCGGGACAGCAATCAGCCCCAGCATTTT. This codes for CASSPVRDSNQPQHF.

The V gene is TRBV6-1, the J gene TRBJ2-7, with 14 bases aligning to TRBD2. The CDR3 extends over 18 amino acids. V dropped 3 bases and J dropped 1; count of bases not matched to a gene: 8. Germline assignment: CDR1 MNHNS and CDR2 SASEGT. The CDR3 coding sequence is TGTGCCAGCAGTGATGGGACTAGCGGGAGAATGGTATCCTACGAGCAGTACTTC. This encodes CASSDGTSGRMVSYEQYF.

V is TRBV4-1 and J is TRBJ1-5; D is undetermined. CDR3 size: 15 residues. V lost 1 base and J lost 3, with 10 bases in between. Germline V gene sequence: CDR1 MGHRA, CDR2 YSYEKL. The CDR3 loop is CASSQGPATNQPQHF. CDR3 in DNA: TGCGCCAGCAGCCAAGGACCGGCCACCAATCAGCCCCAGCATTTT.

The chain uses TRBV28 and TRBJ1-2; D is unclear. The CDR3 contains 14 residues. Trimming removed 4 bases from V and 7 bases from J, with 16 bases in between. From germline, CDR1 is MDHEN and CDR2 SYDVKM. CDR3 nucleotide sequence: TGTGCCAGCAGTTCTCCGCATACGGAACGTGGCTACACCTTC. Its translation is CASSSPHTERGYTF.

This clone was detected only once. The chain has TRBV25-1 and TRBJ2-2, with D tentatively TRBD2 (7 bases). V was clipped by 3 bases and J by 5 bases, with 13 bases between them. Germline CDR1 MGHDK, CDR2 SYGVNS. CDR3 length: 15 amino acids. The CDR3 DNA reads TGTGCCAGCAGTGATCGGGGGGCGGGGACCGGGGAGCTGTTTTTT. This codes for CASSDRGAGTGELFF.

The CDR3 DNA is TGTGCCAGCAGCTTAGTGGCAGACAATGAGCAGTTCTTC. It translates to CASSLVADNEQFF. The chain recombines TRBV7-9 with TRBJ2-1; D is undetermined. This CDR3 is built from 13 residues. The V gene lost 1 base and the J gene lost 5 bases, with 6 bases spanning the gap. Germline V gene data show CDR1 as SEHNR and CDR2 as FQNEAQ (reference sequence).

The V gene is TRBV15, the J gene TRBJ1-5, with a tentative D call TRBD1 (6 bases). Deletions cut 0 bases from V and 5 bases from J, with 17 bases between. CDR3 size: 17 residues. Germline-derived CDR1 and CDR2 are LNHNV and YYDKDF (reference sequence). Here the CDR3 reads CATSREQGRQGDQPQHF. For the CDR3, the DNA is TGTGCCACCAGCAGAGAACAGGGCAGGCAGGGTGATCAGCCCCAGCATTTT.

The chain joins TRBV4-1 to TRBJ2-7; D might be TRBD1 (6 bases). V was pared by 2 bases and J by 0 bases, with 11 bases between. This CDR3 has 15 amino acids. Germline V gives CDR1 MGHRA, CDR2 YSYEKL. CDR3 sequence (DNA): TGCGCCAGCAGCCAAAACCAGGGGAGCTCCTACGAGCAGTACTTC. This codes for CASSQNQGSSYEQYF.

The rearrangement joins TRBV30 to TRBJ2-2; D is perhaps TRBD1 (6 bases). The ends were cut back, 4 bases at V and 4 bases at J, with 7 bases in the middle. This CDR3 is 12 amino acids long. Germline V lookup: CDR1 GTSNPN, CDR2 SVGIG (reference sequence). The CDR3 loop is CAWIQGTGELFF. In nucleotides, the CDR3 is TGTGCCTGGATACAGGGCACCGGGGAGCTGTTTTTT.

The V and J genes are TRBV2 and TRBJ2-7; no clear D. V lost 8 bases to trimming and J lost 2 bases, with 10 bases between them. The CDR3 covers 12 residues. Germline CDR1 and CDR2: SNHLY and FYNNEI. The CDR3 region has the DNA TGTGCCAGCGCGGCGTTAACCTACGAGCAGTACTTC. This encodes CASAALTYEQYF.

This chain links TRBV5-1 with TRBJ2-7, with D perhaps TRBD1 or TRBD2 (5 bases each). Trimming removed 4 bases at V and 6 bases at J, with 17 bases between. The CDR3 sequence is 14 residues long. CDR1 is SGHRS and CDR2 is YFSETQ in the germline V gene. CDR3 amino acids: CASSDGGKLGEQYF. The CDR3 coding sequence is TGCGCCAGCAGCGATGGGGGTAAGCTCGGCGAGCAGTACTTC.

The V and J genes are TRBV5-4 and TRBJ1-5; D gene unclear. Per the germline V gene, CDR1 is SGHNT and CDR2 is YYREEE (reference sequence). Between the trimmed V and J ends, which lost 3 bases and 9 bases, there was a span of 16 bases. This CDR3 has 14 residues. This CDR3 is CASSSRLGMWPQHF. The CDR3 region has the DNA TGTGCCAGCAGCTCCCGCTTGGGGATGTGGCCCCAGCATTTT. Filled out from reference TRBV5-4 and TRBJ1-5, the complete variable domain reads ETGVTQSPTHLIKTRGQQVTLRCSSQSGHNTVSWYQQALGQGPQFIFQYYREEENGRGNFPPRFSGLQFPNYSSELNVNALELDDSALYLCASSSRLGMWPQHFGDGTRLSIL.

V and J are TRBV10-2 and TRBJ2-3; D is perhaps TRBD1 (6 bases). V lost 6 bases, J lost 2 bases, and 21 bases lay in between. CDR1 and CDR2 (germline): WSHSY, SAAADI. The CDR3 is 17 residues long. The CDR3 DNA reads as TGCGCCAGCAGGCAACGCAGTGGGGGCGGAATCACAGATACGCAGTATTTT. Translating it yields CASRQRSGGGITDTQYF.